A selection of T cell receptor beta chains follows, all from one sample in a study of PD-1 blockade in mismatch repair-deficient tumors. The assay was immunoSEQ multiplex PCR, and TCRdb's table has in-frame clones only and misses some. The table records some 100,000 clones, 82% of them present only once. The sequencing used peripheral blood, collected about eight months after starting pembrolizumab. Receptors originate from an adult with mismatch repair-deficient cancer. CDR3s include the opening cysteine and the closing phenylalanine or tryptophan. A D gene is named only where the DNA matches it firmly. For some rows the clone size is stated as once, few or many, or as a class when expanded; others skip it.

DNA: TGTGCCAGCAGCTTACCCACGGACAGGAACACTGAAGCTTTCTTT
CDR3: CASSLPTDRNTEAFF
V: TRBV7-6
J: TRBJ1-1
D: .
size: .

DNA: TGTGCCAGTAATCAGGAGGGGCGGCGCTACAATGAGCAGTTCTTC
CDR3: CASNQEGRRYNEQFF
V: TRBV19
J: TRBJ2-1
D: .
size: .

DNA: TGTGCTAGCAGCAGGACAGGGCAAGAGACCCAGTACTTC
CDR3: CASSRTGQETQYF
V: TRBV7-7
J: TRBJ2-5
D: TRBD1
size: .

DNA: TGCAGCGTTGATAGGCCCTACCCGTTCTTC
CDR3: CSVDRPYPFF
V: TRBV29-1
J: TRBJ2-1
D: .
size: .

DNA: TGTGCCAGCAGTCCAACACGGGGGCGGAATATCTTT
CDR3: CASSPTRGRNIF
V: TRBV6-5
J: TRBJ1-1
D: .
size: .

DNA: TGTGCCAGCAGCTTAGGGGGTTCTACGGCTCAAGAGACCCAGTACTTC
CDR3: CASSLGGSTAQETQYF
V: TRBV11-2
J: TRBJ2-5
D: .
size: .

DNA: TGTGCCAGCAGCAGCCCTAGCGGGGGGCGCACAGATACGCAGTATTTT
CDR3: CASSSPSGGRTDTQYF
V: TRBV2
J: TRBJ2-3
D: TRBD2
size: few

DNA: TGTGCCAGCAGCACAGGGGGGGGCGAGCAGTACTTC
CDR3: CASSTGGGEQYF
V: TRBV9
J: TRBJ2-7
D: .
size: once

DNA: TGTGCCGTTGGGGACTACGAGCAGTACTTC
CDR3: CAVGDYEQYF
V: TRBV6-6
J: TRBJ2-7
D: .
size: once

DNA: TGTGCCTGGAGTCTAGACTCGGACATTTTGGGAAGAGGTGGATACGAGCAGTACTTC
CDR3: CAWSLDSDILGRGGYEQYF
V: TRBV30
J: TRBJ2-7
D: .
size: few

DNA: TGTGCCAGCAGCTCCCTCACAGATACGCAGTATTTT
CDR3: CASSSLTDTQYF
V: TRBV5-1
J: TRBJ2-3
D: .
size: .